A selection of T cell receptor beta chains follows, all from one sample in a study of shared clonotypes between healthy human individuals. This table comes from immunoSEQ multiplex PCR, and its TCRdb copy is limited to in-frame clones, with some not included. The profile covers hundreds of thousands of clones, with around 96% appearing a single time and approximately 0.11% taken by the ten largest. The specimen was naive CD8+ T cells sorted from blood. These receptor sequences come from a woman between 25 and 40 years old in good health. The CDR3 runs from the conserved cysteine through the conserved F or W. A D gene is named only where the DNA matches it firmly. Some rows have no size entry. The others give once, few or many, or a class for an expanded clone.

>TRBJ2-7|.|.|TRBV27
CASRTVVGDYEQYF
TGTGCCAGCAGAACCGTGGTCGGAGACTACGAGCAGTACTTC
>TRBJ2-1|TRBD2|.|TRBV27
CASSLLLASGPNNEQFF
TGTGCCAGCAGTTTATTGTTGGCTAGCGGTCCGAACAATGAGCAGTTCTTC
>TRBJ1-1|.|.|TRBV19
CASSMGPGTEAFF
TGTGCCAGTAGTATGGGACCGGGGACTGAAGCTTTCTTT
>TRBJ1-4|.|.|TRBV7-2
CASSLDLTDGLNEKLFF
TGTGCCAGCAGCTTAGATCTGACGGACGGACTTAATGAAAAACTGTTTTTT
>TRBJ2-7|TRBD2|.|TRBV29-1
CSVGLAGDHEQYF
TGCAGCGTTGGACTAGCGGGAGACCACGAGCAGTACTTC
>TRBJ2-2|.|once|TRBV4-1
CASSHPPGGELFF
TGCGCCAGCAGCCATCCGCCCGGAGGGGAGCTGTTTTTT
>TRBJ2-7|TRBD1|.|TRBV11-2
CASSARGQGNEQYF
TGTGCCAGCAGCGCAAGGGGACAGGGTAACGAGCAGTACTTC
>TRBJ1-1|.|.|TRBV19
CASSIEAKNTEAFF
TGTGCCAGTAGTATTGAGGCAAAGAACACTGAAGCTTTCTTT
>TRBJ2-7|.|.|TRBV9
CASSGGSSYEQYF
TGTGCCAGCAGCGGTGGGAGCTCCTACGAGCAGTACTTC
>TRBJ2-7|TRBD2|.|TRBV27
CASSRTPGAGVREQYF
TGTGCCAGCAGCCGAACCCCCGGAGCGGGAGTTAGGGAGCAGTACTTC
>TRBJ1-1|TRBD1|once|TRBV5-6
CASSRGQSMNTEAFF
TGTGCCAGCAGCAGGGGACAGAGCATGAACACTGAAGCTTTCTTT
>TRBJ1-1|.|.|TRBV30
CAWSVFDYTEAFF
TGTGCCTGGAGTGTGTTCGACTACACTGAAGCTTTCTTT
>TRBJ2-1|.|.|TRBV12-2
CASRLSRWDYEQFF
TGTGCAAGTCGCCTCTCTAGATGGGATTATGAGCAGTTCTTC
>TRBJ2-2|.|.|TRBV30
CATAEGWAGELFF
TGTGCCACCGCCGAGGGTTGGGCCGGGGAGCTGTTTTTT
>TRBJ2-7|.|.|TRBV4-1
CASSLRQASSYEQYF
TGCGCCAGCAGCCTCCGACAGGCGAGCTCCTACGAGCAGTACTTC
>TRBJ2-7|.|.|TRBV4-1
CASSQGPQLAEQYF
TGCGCCAGCAGCCAAGGACCACAGCTGGCCGAGCAGTACTTC
>TRBJ1-4|.|.|TRBV29-1
CSGYYTTNEKLFF
TGCAGCGGATACTACACCACTAATGAAAAACTGTTTTTT
>TRBJ2-7|.|.|TRBV5-8
CASSLSTRESGPTTYEQYF
TGTGCCAGCAGCTTGTCGACGAGAGAATCGGGTCCGACTACCTACGAGCAGTACTTC
>TRBJ1-1|.|.|TRBV6-5
CASSYYGENTEAFF
TGTGCCAGCAGTTACTACGGGGAGAACACTGAAGCTTTCTTT
>TRBJ1-2|.|.|TRBV13
CASSPGGERGGYTF
TGTGCCAGCAGCCCCGGTGGGGAGCGCGGGGGCTACACCTTC
>TRBJ1-2|.|.|TRBV6-4
CASREGAGYTF
TGTGCCAGCAGGGAGGGTGCTGGCTACACCTTC
>TRBJ1-2|.|.|TRBV28
CASSGYSWDQPDGYTF
TGTGCCAGCAGCGGGTATTCTTGGGACCAACCGGATGGCTACACCTTC
>TRBJ2-7|.|once|TRBV7-9
CASSPDPSVEQYF
TGTGCCAGCAGTCCCGATCCGTCAGTCGAGCAGTACTTC
>TRBJ2-7|.|.|TRBV5-6
CASSLGGEGPTAYEQYF
TGTGCCAGCAGCTTGGGGGGTGAGGGACCAACAGCCTACGAGCAGTACTTC
>TRBJ2-7|.|.|TRBV29-1
CSVGPRGEYEQYF
TGCAGCGTTGGCCCCAGGGGGGAATACGAGCAGTACTTC
>TRBJ2-1|.|.|TRBV14
CASSLGQGTYNEQFF
TGTGCCAGCAGCTTAGGCCAGGGAACCTACAATGAGCAGTTCTTC
>TRBJ2-5|TRBD2|.|TRBV7-9
CASSARLGGETQYF
TGTGCCAGCAGCGCAAGACTGGGGGGGGAGACCCAGTACTTC
>TRBJ2-7|.|.|TRBV13
CASSFADSTYEQYF
TGTGCCAGCAGCTTTGCGGACTCGACCTACGAGCAGTACTTC
>TRBJ2-5|TRBD2|.|TRBV2
CASVAGGPETQYF
TGTGCCAGCGTTGCGGGAGGGCCGGAGACCCAGTACTTC
>TRBJ2-2|.|.|TRBV28
CASVHGMTNTGELFF
TGTGCCAGCGTCCACGGCATGACGAACACCGGGGAGCTGTTTTTT
>TRBJ2-7|TRBD1|.|TRBV28
CASSRRDRGIRSYEQYF
TGTGCCAGCAGTCGCCGGGACAGGGGGATAAGGTCGTACGAGCAGTACTTC
>TRBJ2-2|TRBD2|once|TRBV9
CASSASGRGSGELFF
TGTGCCAGCAGCGCTAGCGGGAGAGGTTCCGGGGAGCTGTTTTTT
>TRBJ2-5|TRBD2|.|TRBV27
CASRTSGRIQETQYF
TGTGCCAGCAGGACTAGCGGGAGGATCCAAGAGACCCAGTACTTC
>TRBJ1-6|TRBD1|.|TRBV19
CASSPTGENSPLHF
TGTGCCAGTAGTCCGACAGGGGAGAATTCACCCCTCCACTTT
>TRBJ2-1|TRBD2|.|TRBV7-9
CASSPLAGGANEQFF
TGTGCCAGCAGCCCTCTAGCGGGAGGCGCGAATGAGCAGTTCTTC
>TRBJ2-1|.|.|TRBV27
CASSLAMGAPNEQFF
TGTGCCAGCAGTTTAGCGATGGGAGCCCCCAATGAGCAGTTCTTC
>TRBJ1-4|.|.|TRBV2
CASGPGVAGGGEKLFF
TGTGCCAGCGGTCCAGGGGTGGCGGGAGGGGGAGAAAAACTGTTTTTT
>TRBJ2-3|.|.|TRBV14
CASSQLGGPRNF
TGTGCCAGCAGCCAACTCGGAGGGCCGAGGAATTTT
>TRBJ2-3|.|.|TRBV29-1
CSEAEDTDTQYF
TGCAGCGAAGCGGAAGACACAGATACGCAGTATTTT
>TRBJ2-7|.|once|TRBV9
CASSAWDGPSSYEQYF
TGTGCCAGCAGCGCCTGGGACGGCCCTAGCTCCTACGAGCAGTACTTC
>TRBJ2-3|TRBD2|.|TRBV7-7
CASSPGLYPSTDTQYF
TGTGCCAGCAGCCCGGGACTATATCCTAGCACAGATACGCAGTATTTT